The 18 T cell receptor beta chains below all came from one sample that was sequenced in a study of shared clonotypes between healthy human individuals. Sequencing was performed with immunoSEQ multiplex PCR; in TCRdb, only in-frame clones are kept and a portion is missing. Of around 1.5 million clones listed, approximately 98% are singletons. What was sequenced was naive CD4+ T cells sorted from blood. The sample's subset: CD45RA+ positively selected. The origin of the receptors is a man aged 25 to 45 in good health.

The chain carries TRBV5-1 and TRBJ2-7; the match to TRBD1 covers 9 bases. The V and J ends lost 4 bases and 3 bases, in that order; junction bases with no gene match: 5. The CDR3 sequence is 14 residues long. The germline V gene encodes CDR1 SGHRS and CDR2 YFSETQ. CDR3 sequence (DNA): TGCGCCAGCAGCCCCCGGGACAGGGACTACGAGCAGTACTTC. Translation: CASSPRDRDYEQYF.

V and J are TRBV10-3 and TRBJ1-1, with 9 bases lining up with TRBD1. Losses at the gene ends were 6 bases for V and 4 bases for J; bases not matched to a gene: 9. This CDR3 is 15 amino acids long. Germline V lookup: CDR1 ENHRY, CDR2 SYGVKD. CDR3 protein: CAIRPGTGFTTEAFF. CDR3 nucleotide sequence: TGTGCCATCAGACCCGGGACAGGGTTTACCACTGAAGCTTTCTTT.

The J gene is TRBJ2-3, the V gene TRBV18; 7 bases agree with TRBD2. The V gene end was trimmed by 4 bases and the J gene end by 4 bases; junction bases not matched to a gene: 5. There are 14 residues in the CDR3. In germline, CDR1 is KGHSH, CDR2 LQKENI. The CDR3 reads CASSLPGGADTQYF. The DNA of the CDR3 is TGTGCCAGCTCACTACCGGGAGGAGCAGATACGCAGTATTTT.

This chain uses TRBV10-3 with TRBJ2-7; D possibly corresponds to TRBD1 (6 bases). The ends were cut back, 3 bases at V and 3 bases at J, with 18 bases in the middle. CDR3 length equals 16 residues. The germline gives CDR1 ENHRY, CDR2 SYGVKD. CDR3 nucleotides: TGTGCCATCAGTGACCCAACTAGAGGGACACTCTACGAGCAGTACTTC. This codes for CAISDPTRGTLYEQYF.

Concerning this clone itself: Different DNA sequences within this sample yield the same CDR3. The chain recombines TRBV19 with TRBJ2-1; D may be TRBD2 (5 bases). V lost 5 bases and J lost 8, with 7 bases in between. The CDR3 has 11 amino acids. Germline values: CDR1 LNHDA, CDR2 SQIVND (reference sequence). The CDR3 nucleotides are TGTGCCAGTAGTCGGGGTGATGAGCAGTTCTTC. As protein: CASSRGDEQFF.

This chain connects TRBV6-6 to TRBJ2-1; 7 positions agree with TRBD2. Germline lookup yields CDR1 MNHNY and CDR2 SVGAGI (reference sequence). The CDR3 is made up of 15 amino acids. The V and J ends lost 4 bases and 2 bases, in that order; junction bases with no gene match: 5. This CDR3 is CASSFGGSTYNEQFF. The CDR3 region has the DNA TGTGCCAGCAGTTTTGGCGGGAGCACCTACAATGAGCAGTTCTTC.

The chain has TRBV30 and TRBJ2-5; D not certain. The CDR3 length is 11 residues. Germline CDR1 reads GTSNPN; CDR2 reads SVGIG (reference sequence). The V end lost 4 bases, the J end lost 1 base, and 4 bases lay between the germline ends. In DNA form, the CDR3 reads TGTGCCTGGAAGACCCAAGAGACCCAGTACTTC. Translated, it gives CAWKTQETQYF.

V is TRBV5-4 and J is TRBJ1-2; D not certain. The CDR3 is made up of 15 amino acids. CDR1 SGHNT and CDR2 YYREEE come from the germline V gene (reference sequence). The V and J ends lost 4 bases and 3 bases respectively, with 16 bases between them. The CDR3 sequence: CASSPGGPRHYGYTF. CDR3 nucleotides: TGTGCCAGCAGCCCGGGTGGGCCCCGACACTATGGCTACACCTTC.

The chain links TRBV6-4 to TRBJ2-3; the match to TRBD2 covers 8 bases. Losses at the gene ends were 4 bases for V and 8 bases for J; bases not matched to a gene: 5. The CDR3 has 13 amino acids. Germline V gene sequence: CDR1 MRHNA, CDR2 SNTAGT. CDR3 in amino acids: CASSVREGSTQYF. CDR3 DNA: TGTGCCAGCAGTGTCCGGGAGGGGAGTACGCAGTATTTT.

The chain employs TRBV7-8 and TRBJ2-1; 10 bases agree with TRBD2. CDR3 size: 15 residues. Trimming at V came to 1 base and at J to 8 bases, leaving 5 bases not matched to a gene. CDR1 and CDR2 from the germline V gene are SGHVS and FQNEAQ. DNA for the CDR3: TGTGCCAGCAGCTTAGAAGCGGGAGGGGTGCATGAGCAGTTCTTC. It codes for CASSLEAGGVHEQFF.

With regard to this clone: Other DNA sequences in the same sample also yield this CDR3. The rearrangement joins TRBV18 to TRBJ1-2, with a possible D match to TRBD1 (5 bases). This CDR3 is built from 13 residues. The germline V gene encodes CDR1 KGHSH and CDR2 LQKENI. V was clipped by 0 bases and J by 3 bases, with 5 bases between them. The CDR3 sequence is CASSPPTDYGYTF. CDR3 DNA sequence: TGTGCCAGCTCACCACCGACAGACTATGGCTACACCTTC.

The rearrangement links TRBV7-9 to TRBJ2-5; possible D gene TRBD2, 5 bases. The V and J ends lost 4 bases and 5 bases respectively, with 11 bases between them. The CDR3 runs 13 residues. The V gene's germline CDR1 is SEHNR and CDR2 FQNEAQ (reference sequence). The CDR3 DNA sequence: TGTGCCAGCAGCTGGCCACCGGGGGAGACCCAGTACTTC. Its protein is CASSWPPGETQYF. The full variable domain, rest sourced from reference TRBV7-9 and TRBJ2-5, is DTGVSQNPRHKITKRGQNVTFRCDPISEHNRLYWYRQTLGQGPEFLTYFQNEAQLEKSRLLSDRFSAERPKGSFSTLEIQRTEQGDSAMYLCASSWPPGETQYFGPGTRLLVL.

The V call is TRBV11-2, the J call TRBJ2-1; the D gene is possibly TRBD2 (7 bases). From germline, CDR1 is SGHAT and CDR2 FQNNGV. The CDR3 contains 17 residues. Trimming removed 3 bases at V and 8 bases at J, with 23 bases between. The DNA of the CDR3 is TGTGCCAGCAGCTTCCGCCTAGGGGGGGGTAACCTCCATGAGCAGTTCTTC. Its translation is CASSFRLGGGNLHEQFF.

The chain joins TRBV5-8 to TRBJ1-2; tentatively, D is TRBD1 (5 bases). Per the germline V gene, CDR1 is SGHTS and CDR2 is YDEGEE. This CDR3 is 16 amino acids long. V was trimmed by 0 bases and J by 4 bases, leaving 16 bases between them. CDR3 in DNA: TGTGCCAGCAGCTTGGCCCTTTGGCAGGGACTCTATGGCTACACCTTC. It yields the protein CASSLALWQGLYGYTF.

The chain is built from TRBV19 and TRBJ1-3; 8 bases agree with TRBD1. The CDR3 covers 14 residues. Germline values: CDR1 LNHDA, CDR2 SQIVND (reference sequence). After removal of 6 bases from V and 0 bases from J, the junction contained 1 base not matched to a gene. The CDR3 DNA follows: TGTGCCAGTAGACAGGGGGTCTCTGGAAACACCATATATTTT. It encodes CASRQGVSGNTIYF. The whole variable domain, filled in from reference TRBV19 and TRBJ1-3, reads DGGITQSPKYLFRKEGQNVTLSCEQNLNHDAMYWYRQDPGQGLRLIYYSQIVNDFQKGDIAEGYSVSREKKESFPLTVTSAQKNPTAFYLCASRQGVSGNTIYFGEGSWLTVV.

This sequence joins TRBV21-1 and TRBJ2-5; TRBD2 was called by the table and not checked on the DNA. TRBV21-1 corresponds to a pseudogene. The CDR3 contains 16 residues. CDR3 DNA sequence: TGTGCCAGCAGCAAAGGGGCTAGCGGGTCTCAAGAGACCCAGTACTTC. Translated, it gives CASSKGASGSQETQYF.

The chain couples TRBV5-1 to TRBJ2-1; 13 bases line up with TRBD2. CDR3 length: 21 residues. The ends lost 0 bases at V and 0 bases at J; junction bases unmatched: 12. Germline V gene lookup returns CDR1 SGHRS and CDR2 YFSETQ. Here the CDR3 reads CASSLVPTSGRAWSSYNEQFF. CDR3 in DNA: TGCGCCAGCAGCTTGGTCCCCACTAGCGGGAGGGCCTGGAGCTCCTACAATGAGCAGTTCTTC.

This chain links TRBV6-5 with TRBJ2-5; 10 bases are a match to TRBD2. The ends lost 2 bases at V and 9 bases at J; junction bases unmatched: 9. Germline V gene lookup returns CDR1 MNHEY and CDR2 SVGAGI. The CDR3 loop spans 15 amino acids. CDR3 sequence (DNA): TGTGCCAGCAGTTACGGACTAGCGGCCGGGGAGGCCCAGTACTTC. It is translated as CASSYGLAAGEAQYF.